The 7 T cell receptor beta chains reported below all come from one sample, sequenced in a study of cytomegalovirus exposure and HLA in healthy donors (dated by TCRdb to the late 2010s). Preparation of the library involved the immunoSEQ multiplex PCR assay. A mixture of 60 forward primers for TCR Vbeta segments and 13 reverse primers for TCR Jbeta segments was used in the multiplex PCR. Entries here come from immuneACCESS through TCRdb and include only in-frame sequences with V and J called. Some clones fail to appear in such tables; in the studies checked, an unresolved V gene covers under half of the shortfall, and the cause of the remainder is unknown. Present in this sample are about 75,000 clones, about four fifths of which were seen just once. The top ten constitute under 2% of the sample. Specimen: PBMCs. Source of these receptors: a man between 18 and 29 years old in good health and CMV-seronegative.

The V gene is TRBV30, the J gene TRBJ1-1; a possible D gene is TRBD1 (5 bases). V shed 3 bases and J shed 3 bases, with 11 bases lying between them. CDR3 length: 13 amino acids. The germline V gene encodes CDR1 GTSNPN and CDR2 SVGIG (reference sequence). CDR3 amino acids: CAWRWGRDTEAFF. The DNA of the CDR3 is TGTGCCTGGAGGTGGGGCAGGGACACTGAAGCTTTCTTT.

CDR3 in DNA: TGTGCCAGCAGTTCCCCAGGGGGCTCTGGAAACACCATATATTTT. This translates into CASSSPGGSGNTIYF. V usage is TRBV28 and J usage is TRBJ1-3, with 7 nucleotides matching TRBD1. Germline CDR1 MDHEN, CDR2 SYDVKM. With V trimmed by 4 bases and J by 0 bases, 3 bases remained unmatched. The CDR3 contains 15 residues.

CDR3 sequence (DNA): TGTGCCAGCCGACTAGCGGAGATATACGAGCAGTACTTC. This translates into CASRLAEIYEQYF. This chain links TRBV6-1 with TRBJ2-7, with 9 bases identical to TRBD2. This CDR3 has 13 residues. The J segment lost 4 bases and the V segment lost 8 bases, leaving 6 bases of the junction unmatched. Germline CDR1 reads MNHNS; CDR2 reads SASEGT.

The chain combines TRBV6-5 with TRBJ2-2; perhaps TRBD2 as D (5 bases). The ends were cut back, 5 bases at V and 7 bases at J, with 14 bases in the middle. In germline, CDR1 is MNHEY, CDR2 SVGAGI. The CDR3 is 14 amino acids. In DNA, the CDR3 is TGTGCCAGCAGTCCGTGGAGGCAGAACGGGGAGCTGTTTTTT. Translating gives CASSPWRQNGELFF.

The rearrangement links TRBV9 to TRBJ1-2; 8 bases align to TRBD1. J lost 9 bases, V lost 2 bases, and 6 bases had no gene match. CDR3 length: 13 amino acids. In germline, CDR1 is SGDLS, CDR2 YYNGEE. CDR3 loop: CASSVPGGLSYTF. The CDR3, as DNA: TGTGCCAGCAGCGTTCCAGGGGGCTTGAGCTACACCTTC.

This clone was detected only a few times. CDR3 nucleotide sequence: TGTGCCAGCAGCTTGGAAGGCAGGATGATATCCGGGGAGCTGTTTTTT. This translates into CASSLEGRMISGELFF. V gene TRBV5-6 combines with J gene TRBJ2-2, with D unresolved. The CDR3 covers 16 residues. V was trimmed by 0 bases and J by 6 bases, leaving 15 bases between them. The germline V gene has CDR1 SGHDT and CDR2 YYEEEE.

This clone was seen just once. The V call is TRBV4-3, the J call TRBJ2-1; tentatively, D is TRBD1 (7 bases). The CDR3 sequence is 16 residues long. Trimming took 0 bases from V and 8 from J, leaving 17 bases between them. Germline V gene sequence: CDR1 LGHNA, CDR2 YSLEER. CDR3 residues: CASSQDIGQASDEQFF. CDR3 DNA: TGCGCCAGCAGCCAAGATATCGGACAGGCTAGCGATGAGCAGTTCTTC.